This section outlines one T cell receptor (beta chain) sequence together with its context. The TCR beta repertoire was assessed by survey-level immunoSEQ sequencing. Method: immunoSEQ multiplex PCR; TCRdb's copy keeps in-frame clones and lacks some. The repertoire holds about 50,000 clones, with over 85% as singletons. Germline CDR1 is SNHLY and CDR2 is FYNNEI. Trimming cost V 1 base and J 9 bases, with 10 bases left between them. The CDR3 loop spans 13 amino acids. The sample consisted of PBMCs. This TCR came from a man aged 35-49 years with rheumatoid arthritis. The rearrangement uses TRBV2 and TRBJ1-5; D unclear. CDR3 sequence: CASSEGAMWPQHF. The CDR3 DNA follows: TGTGCCAGCAGTGAAGGAGCGATGTGGCCCCAGCATTTT.